Below, 20 T cell receptor beta chains from the same sample are listed, as sequenced in a study of siplizumab effects on memory and regulatory T cells. Repertoires were generated with immunoSEQ multiplex PCR, while TCRdb's copy carries only in-frame clones and drops some. The table has some 56,000 clones, about 97% seen once. Sequenced input: naive CD8+ T cells sorted from blood. All receptors come from a human donor in good health.

The chain joins TRBV29-1 to TRBJ2-1; a possible D gene is TRBD2 (6 bases). Between the trimmed V and J ends, which lost 2 bases and 4 bases, there was a span of 12 bases. Germline V gene lookup returns CDR1 SQVTM and CDR2 ANQGSEA. This CDR3 region has 14 residues. For the CDR3, the DNA is TGCAGCGTTGAACAACTAGCCGATTACAATGAGCAGTTCTTC. Amino acids: CSVEQLADYNEQFF.

The chain recombines TRBV7-9 with TRBJ1-2; D is ambiguous. From germline, CDR1 is SEHNR and CDR2 FQNEAQ (reference sequence). This CDR3 comprises 10 residues. Between the trimmed V and J ends, which lost 5 bases and 5 bases, there was a span of 3 bases. The CDR3: CASSRYGYTF. The CDR3 DNA follows: TGTGCCAGCAGCAGATATGGCTACACCTTC.

This CDR3 reads CASSLGTGRQYF. CDR3 nucleotide sequence: TGTGCCAGCAGTTTGGGGACAGGGAGGCAGTACTTC. The chain carries TRBV28 and TRBJ2-7; the match to TRBD1 covers 9 bases. The V and J ends lost 3 bases and 9 bases, in that order; junction bases with no gene match: 3. Germline CDR1 MDHEN, CDR2 SYDVKM. The CDR3 is 12 amino acids.

The CDR3 region has the DNA TGTGCCAGCAGAATAGCGGGTAGGCAGTTCTTC. Residues: CASRIAGRQFF. V usage is TRBV5-4 and J usage is TRBJ2-1; 7 nucleotides match TRBD2. Looked up from germline, CDR1 is SGHNT and CDR2 is YYREEE (reference sequence). This CDR3 has 11 amino acids. V shed 5 bases and J 12 bases; nucleotides not matched to a gene: 5.

The rearrangement uses TRBV28 and TRBJ2-3; 9 bases fit TRBD1. The V and J ends lost 6 bases and 6 bases, in that order; junction bases with no gene match: 7. The CDR3 loop spans 14 amino acids. In germline, CDR1 is MDHEN, CDR2 SYDVKM. In DNA form, the CDR3 reads TGTGCCAGCAGCTGGACAGGGGTTGCGGATACGCAGTATTTT. Its translation is CASSWTGVADTQYF.

The V gene is TRBV7-8, the J gene TRBJ2-5; 8 bases match TRBD2. The V gene end was trimmed by 4 bases and the J gene end by 2 bases; junction bases not matched to a gene: 6. The CDR3 sequence is 15 residues long. The germline V gene has CDR1 SGHVS and CDR2 FQNEAQ. CDR3 amino acids: CASSYGVAGQETQYF. CDR3 coding DNA: TGTGCCAGCAGCTACGGAGTAGCGGGACAAGAGACCCAGTACTTC.

This clone was recorded only once. J is TRBJ1-4 and V is TRBV9, with 11 positions matching TRBD1. V was pared by 3 bases and J by 7 bases, with 5 bases of the junction left unmatched. Germline V gene sequence: CDR1 SGDLS, CDR2 YYNGEE. This CDR3 has 15 amino acids. The CDR3 bases are TGTGCCAGCAGCGGCAGGACAGGGGGCTCTGAAAAACTGTTTTTT. Protein product: CASSGRTGGSEKLFF.

V and J are TRBV27 and TRBJ2-5, with 7 bases that match TRBD1. With V trimmed by 8 bases and J by 0 bases, 9 bases remained unmatched. The germline gives CDR1 MNHEY, CDR2 SMNVEV (reference sequence). The CDR3 is 15 amino acids. The CDR3 DNA is TGTGCCAGCCGGAGCTTACAGGGGTACCAAGAGACCCAGTACTTC. Its protein product is CASRSLQGYQETQYF.

To note about this clone: The junction differs from germline at one of its ends, possibly a read error. The chain links TRBV7-9 to TRBJ1-3; the D is unclear. CDR1 is SEHNR and CDR2 is FQNEAQ in the germline V gene (reference sequence). The CDR3 runs to 12 residues. The CDR3 loop is CASSAHTGLLLF. In DNA form, the CDR3 reads TGTGCCAGCAGCGCACATACTGGACTCCTCCTTTTT.

Written as DNA, the CDR3 is TGTGCCAGCAGCCTCCTGTATGCAGATACGCAGTATTTT. This encodes CASSLLYADTQYF. The V call is TRBV7-3, the J call TRBJ2-3; D gene ambiguous. Germline V gives CDR1 SGHTA, CDR2 FQGTGA. V was cut by 5 bases and J by 4 bases, with 10 bases left in between. There are 13 residues in the CDR3.

The chain recombines TRBV7-6 with TRBJ2-1; no definite D call. This CDR3 is 13 amino acids long. Trimming took off 0 bases at V and 8 bases at J, with 8 bases between the two ends. Per the germline V gene, CDR1 is SGHVS and CDR2 is FNYEAQ. CDR3 protein: CASSLASTDEQFF. CDR3 DNA: TGTGCCAGCAGCTTAGCGTCGACGGATGAGCAGTTCTTC. The complete variable domain, with remaining parts taken from reference TRBV7-6 and TRBJ2-1, reads GAGVSQSPRYKVTKRGQDVALRCDPISGHVSLYWYRQALGQGPEFLTYFNYEAQQDKSGLPNDRFSAERPEGSISTLTIQRTEQRDSAMYRCASSLASTDEQFFGPGTRLTVL.

This chain joins TRBV13 and TRBJ2-3, with no clear D. In germline, CDR1 is PRHDT, CDR2 FYEKMQ (reference sequence). V lost 4 bases and J lost 6, with 5 bases in between. The length of the CDR3 is 11 residues. CDR3 in amino acids: CASSSVDTQYF. CDR3 bases: TGTGCCAGCAGCTCCGTGGATACGCAGTATTTT.

This sequence joins TRBV6-1 and TRBJ1-4; tentative D call: TRBD1 (5 bases). The germline V and J ends were trimmed by 1 base and 8 bases, with 14 bases remaining between them. CDR3 length equals 15 residues. CDR1 MNHNS and CDR2 SASEGT come from the germline V gene. The DNA for the CDR3 is TGTGCCAGCAGTGAAGACCGGGGCCCCGGAGAAAAACTGTTTTTT. Translated: CASSEDRGPGEKLFF.

The rearrangement links TRBV7-6 to TRBJ2-1, with 7 bases identical to TRBD1. The V segment lost 0 bases and the J segment 0 bases; nucleotides outside the gene matches: 8. Germline V gives CDR1 SGHVS, CDR2 FNYEAQ. CDR3 length: 18 residues. CDR3 residues: CASSLASTGKSSYNEQFF. The DNA for the CDR3 is TGTGCCAGCAGCTTAGCCTCGACAGGGAAGAGCTCCTACAATGAGCAGTTCTTC.

This chain links TRBV12-5 with TRBJ1-5, with TRBD1 matching over 11 bases. The CDR3 is 17 residues long. Germline lookup yields CDR1 LGHNT and CDR2 FRNRAP. After removal of 1 base from V and 4 bases from J, the junction contained 6 bases not matched to a gene. As DNA, the CDR3 is TGTGCTAGTGGTTTGGCCCCGGGACAGGGGGAAAATCAGCCCCAGCATTTT. Its protein product is CASGLAPGQGENQPQHF.

Here the CDR3 DNA reads TGTGCCAGCAGCTCAACCGGGACAAACTATGGCTACACCTTC. The encoded protein is CASSSTGTNYGYTF. This chain connects TRBV5-5 to TRBJ1-2; weak D call: TRBD1 (6 bases). The CDR3 has 14 residues. Germline loops: CDR1 SGHKS, CDR2 YYEKEE (reference sequence). Between the trimmed V and J ends, which lost 3 bases and 2 bases, there was a span of 11 bases.

This chain uses TRBV27 with TRBJ2-1, with TRBD1 matching 9 bases. Per the germline V gene, CDR1 is MNHEY and CDR2 is SMNVEV (reference sequence). V was clipped by 2 bases and J by 2 bases; unmatched bases: 1. The CDR3 is 15 residues long. The CDR3 reads CASSLGQGTYNEQFF. DNA for the CDR3: TGTGCCAGCAGTTTAGGACAGGGGACCTACAATGAGCAGTTCTTC.

The V call is TRBV10-3, the J call TRBJ2-6, with D perhaps matching TRBD2 (6 bases). Germline V CDR1 and CDR2: ENHRY, SYGVKD. Between the trimmed V and J ends, which lost 6 bases and 0 bases, there was a span of 9 bases. This CDR3 has 15 amino acids. This chain's CDR3 is CAIRNGSSGANVLTF. CDR3 nucleotide sequence: TGTGCCATCAGAAACGGGAGCTCTGGGGCCAACGTCCTGACTTTC.

V usage is TRBV9 and J usage is TRBJ2-7; D unresolved. The germline CDR1 and CDR2 sequences are SGDLS and YYNGEE. The CDR3 has 12 residues. Trimming took 0 bases from V and 7 from J, leaving 8 bases between them. DNA for the CDR3: TGTGCCAGCAGCGTAGGGCACGGGGAGCAGTACTTC. This sequence encodes CASSVGHGEQYF.

This chain uses TRBV11-2 with TRBJ2-1; TRBD2 might be the D (6 bases). The V end lost 2 bases, the J end lost 10 bases, and 12 bases lay between the germline ends. Germline values: CDR1 SGHAT, CDR2 FQNNGV. CDR3 size: 13 residues. The CDR3 sequence: CASSLPTSREQFF. As DNA, the CDR3 is TGTGCCAGCAGCTTACCGACTAGTCGGGAGCAGTTCTTC.